The 18 T cell receptor beta chains in this list originate from one sample, sequenced in a study of CDR3 diversity in severe acne. TCRdb reprocessed the PCR reads with MiXCR, giving one entry per CDR3 protein. Counted here are around 100,000 distinct CDR3 sequences, 51% occurring once; the ten biggest clones make up around 12%. The sequencing sample was made of blood. All receptors derive from a male donor with acne.

The chain uses TRBV12-3 or TRBV12-4 and TRBJ2-2; 12 bases align to TRBD2. CDR3 length: 17 amino acids. V gave up 1 base and J gave up 5 bases; unmatched junction bases: 5. As DNA, the CDR3 is TGTGCCAGCAGTTTAGTACTAGCGGGAGGTAGGACCGGGGAGCTGTTTTTT. It specifies CASSLVLAGGRTGELFF.

This clonotype was counted only a few times. This sequence may be a read error, since a much larger clone differs from it by one base. The chain combines TRBV29-1 with TRBJ2-3, with 8 bases fitting TRBD2. The germline V gene encodes CDR1 SQVTM and CDR2 ANQGSEA. This CDR3 has 13 amino acids. Here the CDR3 DNA reads TGCAGCGGCGACGGACTAGCCCCAGATGCGCAGTATTTT. It translates to CSGDGLAPDAQYF.

The V and J genes are TRBV29-1 and TRBJ2-5; D is perhaps TRBD1 (8 bases). Germline CDR1 SQVTM, CDR2 ANQGSEA. Trimming stripped 3 bases from V and 2 bases from J, with 13 bases between. The CDR3 consists of 14 residues. CDR3 protein: CSVESGTGQETQYF. CDR3 nucleotide sequence: TGCAGCGTTGAGAGCGGGACAGGACAAGAGACCCAGTACTTC. Combining the CDR3 with reference TRBV29-1 and TRBJ2-5 gives the whole variable domain SAVISQKPSRDICQRGTSLTIQCQVDSQVTMMFWYRQQPGQSLTLIATANQGSEATYESGFVIDKFPISRPNLTFSTLTVSNMSPEDSSIYLCSVESGTGQETQYFGPGTRLLVL.

This chain joins TRBV7-9 and TRBJ2-7; D possibly corresponds to TRBD1 (6 bases). The CDR3 sequence is 13 residues long. The V gene's germline CDR1 is SEHNR and CDR2 FQNEAQ (reference sequence). V was cut by 5 bases and J by 5 bases, with 13 bases left in between. CDR3: CASSPWQGNEQYF. CDR3 coding DNA: TGTGCCAGCAGCCCCTGGCAGGGGAACGAGCAGTACTTC.

J is TRBJ1-5 and V is TRBV5-1; TRBD1 matches at 10 bases. The length of the CDR3 is 17 residues. In germline, CDR1 is SGHRS, CDR2 YFSETQ. J lost 5 bases, V lost 0 bases, and 8 bases had no gene match. The CDR3 loop reads CASSLAGGTGEDQPQHF. DNA of the CDR3: TGCGCCAGCAGCTTGGCCGGGGGGACAGGGGAGGATCAGCCCCAGCATTTT.

This clonotype was recorded many times. The chain combines TRBV13 with TRBJ2-7; 15 positions match TRBD2. There are 18 residues in the CDR3. V was clipped by 5 bases and J by 5 bases; unmatched bases: 13. Germline assignment: CDR1 PRHDT and CDR2 FYEKMQ (reference sequence). Here the CDR3 DNA reads TGTGCCAGCAGCGACCGGACTAGCGGGAGGGGCCCGTGGGACGAGCAGTACTTC. Translated, it gives CASSDRTSGRGPWDEQYF. Full variable domain (missing parts from reference TRBV13 and TRBJ2-7): AAGVIQSPRHLIKEKRETATLKCYPIPRHDTVYWYQQGPGQDPQFLISFYEKMQSDKGSIPDRFSAQQFSDYHSELNMSSLELGDSALYFCASSDRTSGRGPWDEQYFGPGTRLTVT.

This clonotype appeared many times. The chain joins TRBV5-1 to TRBJ2-2; perhaps D is TRBD1 or TRBD2 (5 bases each). The V gene lost 0 bases and the J gene lost 9 bases, with 18 bases spanning the gap. CDR1 and CDR2 (germline): SGHRS, YFSETQ. There are 16 residues in the CDR3. CDR3 in amino acids: CASSLDGVQGRRELFF. As DNA, the CDR3 is TGCGCCAGCAGCTTGGACGGGGTGCAGGGAAGGAGGGAGCTGTTTTTT.

This clonotype was observed at least ten times. The chain carries TRBV10-1 and TRBJ2-3; D not certain. Germline-derived CDR1 and CDR2 are WNHNN and SYGVQD (reference sequence). The CDR3 is made up of 14 amino acids. Trimming took 2 bases from V and 7 from J, leaving 13 bases between them. CDR3 sequence reads: CASSEKEEPHTQYF. CDR3 nucleotide sequence: TGCGCCAGCAGTGAGAAGGAAGAGCCCCATACGCAGTATTTT.

The table lists this clonotype with many counts. The rearrangement links TRBV6-6 to TRBJ2-7, with 9 bases aligning to TRBD2. This CDR3 region has 15 residues. With 7 bases clipped from V and 2 bases from J, the junction kept 9 bases outside the gene matches. Germline CDR1 and CDR2: MNHNY and SVGAGI (reference sequence). CDR3 residues: CASTAGLAGTYEQYF. The CDR3 bases are TGTGCCAGCACCGCGGGTCTAGCGGGAACCTACGAGCAGTACTTC.

The rearrangement joins TRBV7-3 to TRBJ1-5; TRBD1 is a possible D gene (6 bases). Germline assignment: CDR1 SGHTA and CDR2 FQGTGA. This CDR3 region has 16 residues. V was cut by 5 bases and J by 4 bases, with 18 bases left in between. The CDR3 bases are TGTGCCAGCAGCGCTGCCGGACAGTCCCAGAATCAGCCCCAGCATTTT. Its protein is CASSAAGQSQNQPQHF.

The CDR3 sequence is CSARVTTGGNEQYF. As DNA, the CDR3 is TGCAGTGCTAGAGTTACGACAGGGGGCAACGAGCAGTACTTC. The chain couples TRBV20-1 to TRBJ2-7; 10 bases are a match to TRBD1. Trimming at V came to 1 base and at J to 5 bases, leaving 5 bases not matched to a gene. The CDR3 extends over 14 amino acids. Germline loops: CDR1 DFQATT, CDR2 SNEGSKA (reference sequence).

Of note for this clonotype: A read error may explain this, as a much larger clone is one base away. The chain combines TRBV12-3 or TRBV12-4 with TRBJ1-6; D is uncertain. The CDR3 runs to 14 residues. The CDR3 sequence: CASSLRGLNSPPHF. CDR3 bases: TGTGCCAGCAGTTTGCGGGGTTTGAATTCACCCCCCCACTTT.

Worth noting for this clonotype: A read error is possible here, since a much larger clone lies one base away. The J gene is TRBJ2-1, the V gene TRBV19; TRBD1 aligns across 8 bases. Trimming removed 3 bases from V and 4 bases from J; junction bases left unmatched: 8. CDR1 and CDR2 from the germline V gene are LNHDA and SQIVND (reference sequence). This CDR3 has 16 residues. CDR3 region: CASSMTGEQPYNEQFF. The CDR3 DNA reads TGTGCCAGTAGTATGACAGGGGAGCAACCTTACAATGAGCAGTTCTTC.

Ten or more counts support this clonotype. The V gene is TRBV19, the J gene TRBJ2-7, with 7 positions matching TRBD1. CDR3 size: 14 residues. Germline V gene sequence: CDR1 LNHDA, CDR2 SQIVND (reference sequence). V lost 3 bases, J lost 3 bases, and 5 bases stayed unmatched. This CDR3 is CASSMGDSRYEQYF. The CDR3 region has the DNA TGTGCCAGTAGTATGGGGGACAGCCGCTACGAGCAGTACTTC.

In its sample, this clonotype was seen a few times. The genes are TRBV7-8 and TRBJ2-3; unclear D gene. Germline V gene data show CDR1 as SGHVS and CDR2 as FQNEAQ. Trimming removed 8 bases at V and 2 bases at J, with 2 bases between. There are 10 residues in the CDR3. The CDR3 protein is CASSTDTQYF. The CDR3 DNA follows: TGTGCCAGCTCCACAGATACGCAGTATTTT.

This clonotype was recorded a few times. The V gene is TRBV20-1, the J gene TRBJ1-3, with unresolved D. CDR3 length equals 13 residues. Germline assignment: CDR1 DFQATT and CDR2 SNEGSKA (reference sequence). V lost 4 bases and J 1 base, leaving 8 bases between the germline ends. The CDR3 sequence: CSANAESGNTIYF. In DNA, the CDR3 is TGCAGTGCTAATGCGGAGTCTGGAAACACCATATATTTT.

The gene calls are TRBV28 and TRBJ2-7; 10 bases are a match to TRBD1. CDR1 is MDHEN and CDR2 is SYDVKM in the germline V gene. This CDR3 has 14 amino acids. J lost 5 bases, V lost 6 bases, and 7 bases had no gene match. The CDR3 DNA reads as TGTGCCAGCAGCAGGGACAGGGGAGCGGACGAGCAGTACTTC. Encoded protein: CASSRDRGADEQYF.

The chain carries TRBV7-8 and TRBJ2-7, with 14 bases identical to TRBD2. The CDR3 totals 16 residues. V lost 5 bases, J lost 2 bases, and 5 bases stayed unmatched. Germline CDR1 is SGHVS and CDR2 is FQNEAQ. DNA for the CDR3: TGTGCCAGCAGCCCGAGACTAGCGGGAGGGCCCTACGAGCAGTACTTC. This sequence encodes CASSPRLAGGPYEQYF. Full variable domain (outside the CDR3, taken from reference TRBV7-8 and TRBJ2-7): GAGVSQSPRYKVAKRGQDVALRCDPISGHVSLFWYQQALGQGPEFLTYFQNEAQLDKSGLPSDRFFAERPEGSVSTLKIQRTQQEDSAVYLCASSPRLAGGPYEQYFGPGTRLTVT.